The following is a TCR beta chain sequence with its context. The entry originates in a study of shared T cell receptors in the human thymus. Profiling relied on immunoSEQ multiplex PCR, and the TCRdb table lists in-frame clones only, not all of them. Among some 400,000 clones listed, just under 95% were seen once. This CDR3 contains 15 residues. V dropped 7 bases and J dropped 4; count of bases not matched to a gene: 11. Per the germline V gene, CDR1 is SQVTM and CDR2 is ANQGSEA. This sequence was found in a human donor. The chain combines TRBV29-1 with TRBJ2-3, with 10 bases matching TRBD2. Sequencing was carried out using thymocytes. This CDR3 is CSAPLAGVRADTQYF. The CDR3 DNA sequence: TGCAGCGCCCCCCTAGCGGGAGTCCGGGCAGATACGCAGTATTTT.